This T cell receptor beta chain comes out of a study of blood T cells in healthy people across ages. The CDR3 length is 15 residues. Trimming pared 5 bases from V and 2 bases from J, leaving 12 bases between. CDR1 and CDR2 from the germline V gene are MGHRA and YSYEKL. This clonotype was detected a few times. Together with a sample-barcoded 5' primer, a J-beta primer mix was included in a second PCR lasting about 7 to 11 cycles. TCRdb analysed the 5' RACE reads with MiXCR anew, one entry per CDR3 protein. The repertoire holds nearly 1 million distinct CDR3 sequences, roughly half seen once, with about a fifth in the top ten.

Sequencing used blood. V usage is TRBV4-1 and J usage is TRBJ2-2, with a tentative D call TRBD1 (6 bases). This sequence was found in an older woman in good health. CDR3 sequence (DNA): TGCGCCAGCAGCTTGTCAGGGGATAACACCGGGGAGCTGTTTTTT. This codes for CASSLSGDNTGELFF.